Listed below are T cell receptor beta chains from one sample, sequenced in a study of siplizumab effects on memory and regulatory T cells. The method was immunoSEQ multiplex PCR; TCRdb's version includes in-frame clones alone and lacks a portion of them. Among 85,000 to 130,000 clones, about 93% were seen once, and the ten largest hold 0.55% to 0.8%. The sample comprised Tregs sorted from blood. Receptor source: a human donor in good health. The CDR3 runs from the conserved cysteine through the conserved F or W. The order of the fields is J gene, V gene, D gene, clone size, CDR3 DNA, CDR3 protein. D genes are given only for firm matches. Size values are once, few and many counts, or a class for expanded clones, and some rows have none.

>TRBJ2-3|TRBV13|-|-
TGTGCCAGCAGCTTCGCAGGGATTTACACAGATACGCAGTATTTT
CASSFAGIYTDTQYF
>TRBJ2-7|TRBV27|TRBD2|-
TGTGCCAGCAGTTTCTCCCGGACTAGCGGGAGGGGCTCTCACGAGCAGTACTTC
CASSFSRTSGRGSHEQYF
>TRBJ2-7|TRBV5-5|-|-
TGTGCCAGCAGCTTGGTTGGCAGAAGCTCCTACGAGCAGTACTTC
CASSLVGRSSYEQYF
>TRBJ2-5|TRBV11-3|-|once
TGTGCCAGCAGCTTGGCCCAAGAGACCCAGTACTTC
CASSLAQETQYF
>TRBJ1-3|TRBV29-1|-|-
TGCAGCGTAGGAACCTTATCTGGAAACACCATATATTTT
CSVGTLSGNTIYF
>TRBJ2-1|TRBV15|TRBD2|once
TGTGCCACCAGCAGAGACACCAGCGGGAGGGCCCTGTTCTTC
CATSRDTSGRALFF
>TRBJ1-1|TRBV7-9|-|-
TGTGCCAGCAGCGTATTAAACACTGAAGCTTTCTTT
CASSVLNTEAFF
>TRBJ2-1|TRBV7-9|-|-
TGTGCCAGCAGCACCCCCTGGAGACTATTAAGCTCCTACAATGAGCAGTTCTTC
CASSTPWRLLSSYNEQFF
>TRBJ1-6|TRBV27|TRBD1|-
TGTGCCAGCAGTTTCCTCGGGACAGCCAATTCACCCCTCCACTTT
CASSFLGTANSPLHF
>TRBJ2-4|TRBV11-3|-|-
TGTGCCAGCAGCTTTGGAAACATTCAGTACTTC
CASSFGNIQYF
>TRBJ1-4|TRBV4-2|-|once
TGTGCCAGCAGCCAAGATCTCGGGCGCGAAAAACTGTTTTTT
CASSQDLGREKLFF
>TRBJ2-5|TRBV5-1|-|-
TGCGCCAGCACCCAGATAGGGGTTCAAGAGACCCAGTACTTC
CASTQIGVQETQYF
>TRBJ1-2|TRBV7-2|TRBD1|-
TGTGCCAGCAGCTCTCACCCCAGGGGGGGCTACACCTTC
CASSSHPRGGYTF
>TRBJ2-2|TRBV2|-|-
TGTGCCAGCAGGGGAGACACCGGGGAGCTGTTTTTT
CASRGDTGELFF
>TRBJ2-1|TRBV5-8|TRBD2|-
TGTGCCAGCAGCTCACGACTAGCGGGAGGGTACAATGAGCAGTTCTTC
CASSSRLAGGYNEQFF
>TRBJ2-7|TRBV6-6|TRBD1|-
TGTGCCAGCAGTCGGACAGGGGGTCCCTACGAGCAGTACTTC
CASSRTGGPYEQYF
>TRBJ2-3|TRBV7-3|-|-
TGTGCCAGCAGCTCCAGCGGTAGCGTCACAGATACGCAGTATTTT
CASSSSGSVTDTQYF
>TRBJ2-3|TRBV11-1|-|-
TGTGCCAGCAGCTTAGCAGGGTCAATGGCAGATACGCAGTATTTT
CASSLAGSMADTQYF
>TRBJ1-1|TRBV5-1|-|-
TGCGCCAGCAGCGCCGACCCGAACACTGAAGCTTTCTTT
CASSADPNTEAFF
>TRBJ2-2|TRBV9|TRBD2|-
TGTGCCAGCGCCGACCCTAGCGGTAACACCGGGGAGCTGTTTTTT
CASADPSGNTGELFF
>TRBJ2-5|TRBV5-1|TRBD1|-
TGCGCCAGCAGCTTGGTGTTTACAGGGGGGCAAGAGACCCAGTACTTC
CASSLVFTGGQETQYF